These 2 T cell receptor beta chains share one sample of origin, sequenced in a study of shared clonotypes between healthy human individuals. Libraries were prepared by immunoSEQ multiplex PCR; TCRdb keeps only in-frame clonotypes and omits some of them. The table shows some 680,000 clones, with around four fifths occurring only once. Sequencing was done on a sample of memory CD4+ T cells sorted from blood. Documented subset: CD45RA-negative fraction. These TCRs come from a young woman in good health.

V gene TRBV6-5 combines with J gene TRBJ1-5; D may be TRBD1 (5 bases). Germline CDR1 reads MNHEY; CDR2 reads SVGAGI. CDR3 length equals 14 residues. V was shortened by 5 bases and J by 1 base, with 9 bases between the two germline ends. Here the CDR3 reads CASSRQNSNQPQHF. CDR3 nucleotides: TGTGCCAGCAGTAGACAGAACAGCAATCAGCCCCAGCATTTT.

This clone was found many times. V gene TRBV19 combines with J gene TRBJ2-3; D ambiguous. Germline V gene data show CDR1 as LNHDA and CDR2 as SQIVND (reference sequence). V was shortened by 7 bases and J by 0 bases, with 14 bases between the two germline ends. The CDR3 covers 15 residues. The CDR3 sequence is CASKSRPYSTDTQYF. Here the CDR3 DNA reads TGTGCCAGTAAAAGTAGGCCATATAGCACAGATACGCAGTATTTT.